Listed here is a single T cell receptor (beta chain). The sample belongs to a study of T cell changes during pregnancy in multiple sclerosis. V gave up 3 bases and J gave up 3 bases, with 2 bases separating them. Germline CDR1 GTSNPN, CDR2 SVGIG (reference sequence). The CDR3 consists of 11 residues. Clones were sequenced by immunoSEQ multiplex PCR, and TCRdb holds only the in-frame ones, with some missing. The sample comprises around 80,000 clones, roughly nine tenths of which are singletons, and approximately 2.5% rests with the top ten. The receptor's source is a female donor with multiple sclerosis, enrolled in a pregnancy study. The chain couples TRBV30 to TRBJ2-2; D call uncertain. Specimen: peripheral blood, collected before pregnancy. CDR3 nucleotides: TGTGCCTGGAGCGACACCGGGGAGCTGTTTTTT. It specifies CAWSDTGELFF.